The 25 T cell receptor beta chains below were found in one sample sequenced in a study of T cells expressing NK-cell markers. Reanalyzing the 5' RACE reads, TCRdb keeps one entry per CDR3 protein, without DNA. Its table lists a few hundred thousand distinct CDR3 sequences. The sequencing sample was made of blood T cells: a sorted CD56 or NKG2C T cell subset, CD4+ or CD8+ T cells, or bulk PBMC T cells (not recorded which). These receptors were taken from a man aged 18 to 69 in good health.

V and J are TRBV6-1 and TRBJ2-4; TCRdb picks TRBD2, but there is no DNA to check that call. The CDR3 has 14 amino acids. Germline V lookup: CDR1 MNHNS, CDR2 SASEGT. The CDR3 loop is CASRRDLAKNIQYF.

The chain has TRBV5-6 and TRBJ1-5; TCRdb returns TRBD1, unconfirmable since there is no DNA. Germline values: CDR1 SGHDT, CDR2 YYEEEE. The CDR3 runs 16 residues. CDR3 region: CASSKQGKKSNQPQHF.

This CDR3 is CSASMGTGALRNQETQYF. The chain uses TRBV20-1 and TRBJ2-5; TCRdb gives TRBD1 as the D gene, but with no DNA this cannot be confirmed. The CDR3 is 18 residues long. Germline assignment: CDR1 DFQATT and CDR2 SNEGSKA (reference sequence).

V and J are TRBV6-5 and TRBJ2-7; checking the TCRdb D call of TRBD1 is not possible without DNA. This CDR3 comprises 15 residues. Germline-derived CDR1 and CDR2 are MNHEY and SVGAGI. CDR3 sequence: CASIRDKGGSYEQYF.

The genes are TRBV5-1 and TRBJ2-2. Germline V CDR1 and CDR2: SGHRS, YFSETQ. CDR3 length: 14 amino acids. The CDR3 sequence: CASSQPTDTGELFF.

The genes are TRBV5-5 and TRBJ1-5. The CDR3 sequence is 14 residues long. Germline CDR1 is SGHKS and CDR2 is YYEKEE (reference sequence). CDR3 sequence reads: CASSRGEILWTQHF.

The chain has TRBV7-2 and TRBJ1-6; TCRdb lists TRBD1, though no DNA is available to test this call. The CDR3 runs 16 residues. From germline, CDR1 is SGHTA and CDR2 FQGNSA. The CDR3 spells CASSLAGQGYNSPLHF.

This rearrangement joins TRBV20-1 to TRBJ1-4. The CDR3 is 14 residues long. In germline, CDR1 is DFQATT, CDR2 SNEGSKA (reference sequence). The CDR3 loop reads CSASEGITNEKLFF.

The chain recombines TRBV15 with TRBJ2-5. The CDR3 sequence is 13 residues long. CDR1 is LNHNV and CDR2 is YYDKDF in the germline V gene (reference sequence). This chain's CDR3 is CATGLGSKETQYF.

V is TRBV7-2 and J is TRBJ2-3; TCRdb reports TRBD2, a call that lacks DNA to check it against. The CDR3 extends over 19 amino acids. Germline V CDR1 and CDR2: SGHTA, FQGNSA. CDR3 sequence reads: CASSTRPVSGRTSTDTQYF. Filled out from reference TRBV7-2 and TRBJ2-3, the complete variable domain reads GAGVSQSPSNKVTEKGKDVELRCDPISGHTALYWYRQSLGQGLEFLIYFQGNSAPDKSGLPSDRFSAERTGGSVSTLTIQRTQQEDSAVYLCASSTRPVSGRTSTDTQYFGPGTRLTVL.

The V gene is TRBV10-3, the J gene TRBJ1-1; the D gene TCRdb calls, TRBD1, cannot be checked with no DNA. This CDR3 has 16 amino acids. Germline values: CDR1 ENHRY, CDR2 SYGVKD. This CDR3 reads CAISERGGASNTEAFF.

The V and J genes are TRBV6-1 and TRBJ2-5; TCRdb's D call of TRBD1 is untestable without DNA. Germline CDR1 and CDR2: MNHNS and SASEGT. The CDR3 length is 14 residues. The CDR3 here is CASSGGGRQETQYF.

The chain couples TRBV12-5 to TRBJ2-7; TCRdb's assignment of TRBD1 cannot be checked, as there is no DNA. CDR1 is LGHNT, CDR2 FRNRAP, per germline. The CDR3 totals 16 residues. CDR3 loop: CASGSLNRDRANEQYF.

The rearrangement joins TRBV7-9 to TRBJ1-4; TCRdb picks TRBD1, but there is no DNA to check that call. Per germline, CDR1 SEHNR and CDR2 FQNEAQ (reference sequence). CDR3 length: 13 amino acids. The CDR3 is CASNLGAGEKLFF.

The V gene is TRBV5-1, the J gene TRBJ2-7. This CDR3 region has 15 residues. Germline CDR1 and CDR2: SGHRS and YFSETQ. The CDR3 loop is CASSWYGDTAYEQYF.

CDR3 region: CASSLEHSYNEQFF. The chain employs TRBV11-2 and TRBJ2-1. Germline V gene data show CDR1 as SGHAT and CDR2 as FQNNGV. CDR3 length equals 14 residues.

V gene TRBV7-8 combines with J gene TRBJ1-4; lacking DNA, the TRBD1 call made by TCRdb goes unchecked. From germline, CDR1 is SGHVS and CDR2 FQNEAQ. The CDR3 has 15 residues. CDR3 loop: CASSSRDVVNEKLFF. The full variable domain, completed using reference TRBV7-8 and TRBJ1-4, is GAGVSQSPRYKVAKRGQDVALRCDPISGHVSLFWYQQALGQGPEFLTYFQNEAQLDKSGLPSDRFFAERPEGSVSTLKIQRTQQEDSAVYLCASSSRDVVNEKLFFGSGTQLSVL.

V usage is TRBV18 and J usage is TRBJ1-5. The CDR3 length is 14 residues. The germline gives CDR1 KGHSH, CDR2 LQKENI. The chain's CDR3 is CASSQLDSNQPQHF.

The V call is TRBV19, the J call TRBJ2-1. Germline V lookup: CDR1 LNHDA, CDR2 SQIVND (reference sequence). The CDR3 totals 16 residues. CDR3 amino acids: CASSISFRTPYNEQFF.

This chain joins TRBV18 and TRBJ2-5; TCRdb gives TRBD1 as the D gene, but with no DNA this cannot be confirmed. CDR1 and CDR2 from the germline V gene are KGHSH and LQKENI. The CDR3 covers 12 residues. The CDR3 is CASSRGQETQYF.

The CDR3 reads CASSEAMTGWGGEQYF. This sequence joins TRBV2 and TRBJ2-7; TCRdb's D gene call, TRBD1, goes unchecked for lack of DNA. Germline loops: CDR1 SNHLY, CDR2 FYNNEI. The CDR3 has 16 amino acids.

The chain has TRBV5-1 and TRBJ2-3; lacking DNA, the TRBD1 call made by TCRdb goes unchecked. The germline V gene has CDR1 SGHRS and CDR2 YFSETQ. This CDR3 has 16 amino acids. CDR3 protein: CASSSYRGPSTDTQYF.

The genes are TRBV29-1 and TRBJ1-6; TCRdb reports TRBD1, a call that lacks DNA to check it against. Germline lookup yields CDR1 SQVTM and CDR2 ANQGSEA. This CDR3 contains 13 residues. The CDR3 is CSVGAGLGSPLHF.

The V and J genes are TRBV7-3 and TRBJ2-5. This CDR3 has 14 amino acids. Germline CDR1 is SGHTA and CDR2 is FQGTGA. This CDR3 is CASSLKLRKETQYF.

CDR3 sequence: CASSYILSYEQYF. This chain uses TRBV6-2 or TRBV6-3 with TRBJ2-7. The germline gives CDR1 MNHEY, CDR2 SVGEGT. The CDR3 is made up of 13 amino acids.